These 15 T cell receptor beta chains were sequenced from one sample in a study of graft-versus-host responses after intestinal transplantation. This table comes from immunoSEQ multiplex PCR, and its TCRdb copy is limited to in-frame clones, with some not included. The sample yields approximately 40,000 clones, roughly nine tenths seen once. The source was PBMCs, collected 300 to 320 days after intestinal transplant. The receptors derive from a human patient who received an intestinal transplant, so some T cells may come from the graft donor.

This chain uses TRBV6-1 with TRBJ1-5; TRBD1 might be the D (6 bases). Trimming took off 6 bases at V and 5 bases at J, with 14 bases between the two ends. Germline V gene data show CDR1 as MNHNS and CDR2 as SASEGT. The CDR3 runs to 14 residues. The CDR3 here is CASRPQGTYQPQHF. In nucleotides, the CDR3 is TGTGCCAGCAGACCACAGGGAACTTATCAGCCCCAGCATTTT.

The rearrangement links TRBV5-1 to TRBJ2-7; D gene uncertain. In germline, CDR1 is SGHRS, CDR2 YFSETQ. The CDR3 runs 11 residues. The V and J ends lost 5 bases and 6 bases respectively, with 9 bases between them. CDR3 amino acids: CASRLGFEQYF. CDR3 nucleotide sequence: TGCGCCAGCAGGCTAGGCTTCGAGCAGTACTTC.

The J gene is TRBJ2-7, the V gene TRBV18, with a tentative D call TRBD2 (6 bases). The CDR3 is made up of 17 amino acids. V was clipped by 6 bases and J by 0 bases, with 21 bases between them. Germline loops: CDR1 KGHSH, CDR2 LQKENI. CDR3: CASSPNDGSLSSYEQYF. The CDR3, as DNA: TGTGCCAGCTCTCCCAACGACGGGAGCCTGAGCTCCTACGAGCAGTACTTC.

V is TRBV28 and J is TRBJ2-5, with D maybe TRBD2 (6 bases). Germline CDR1 MDHEN, CDR2 SYDVKM. V was shortened by 5 bases and J by 5 bases, with 18 bases between the two germline ends. The CDR3 is 15 residues long. CDR3 protein: CASSLPPGEGETQYF. CDR3 coding DNA: TGTGCCAGCAGTCTACCGCCGGGAGAAGGGGAGACCCAGTACTTC.

This chain uses TRBV29-1 with TRBJ2-5; D remains ambiguous. CDR3 length equals 13 residues. V was clipped by 2 bases and J by 7 bases, with 14 bases between them. Germline assignment: CDR1 SQVTM and CDR2 ANQGSEA. CDR3 bases: TGCAGCGTTGAAAGCCTGCCTCGGATGACCCAGTACTTC. This gives the protein CSVESLPRMTQYF.

J is TRBJ1-2 and V is TRBV5-1, with D unclear. Germline CDR1 is SGHRS and CDR2 is YFSETQ. This CDR3 has 10 residues. Trimming removed 1 base at V and 8 bases at J, with 3 bases between. CDR3 region: CASSLRGYTF. The CDR3, as DNA: TGCGCCAGCAGCTTGAGGGGCTACACCTTC.

This chain joins TRBV6-5 and TRBJ2-7; a weak D match, TRBD1 (6 bases). The CDR3 loop spans 14 amino acids. V shed 0 bases and J shed 0 bases, with 6 bases lying between them. Germline V gene lookup returns CDR1 MNHEY and CDR2 SVGAGI. Here the CDR3 reads CASSYSGHSYEQYF. CDR3 bases: TGTGCCAGCAGTTACTCGGGACACTCCTACGAGCAGTACTTC.

The genes are TRBV6-1 and TRBJ1-5, with 10 bases fitting TRBD1. Germline trimming cut 3 bases from V and 6 bases from J; bases unmatched to any gene: 8. The CDR3 is 16 residues long. CDR1 and CDR2 (germline): MNHNS, SASEGT. The DNA of the CDR3 is TGTGCCAGCAGTGACACCGGGACAGGGGATATTCAGCCCCAGCATTTT. Its protein product is CASSDTGTGDIQPQHF.

This chain uses TRBV5-1 with TRBJ1-2; 8 bases are a match to TRBD1. The CDR3 contains 13 residues. Germline V gene sequence: CDR1 SGHRS, CDR2 YFSETQ. Unmatched junction bases numbered 3, after V lost 4 bases and J lost 4 bases. The DNA of the CDR3 is TGCGCCAGCAGCGCAGGGGGCGGCTATGGCTACACCTTC. Its protein is CASSAGGGYGYTF.

The V call is TRBV6-1, the J call TRBJ2-6; no definite D call. The CDR3 runs 15 residues. The ends were cut back, 7 bases at V and 0 bases at J, with 10 bases in the middle. The germline gives CDR1 MNHNS, CDR2 SASEGT. The CDR3: CASIRYSSGANVLTF. The CDR3, as DNA: TGTGCCAGCATACGGTACAGCTCTGGGGCCAACGTCCTGACTTTC.

The chain recombines TRBV7-2 with TRBJ2-3; possibly TRBD2 for D (5 bases). The CDR3 sequence is 15 residues long. With 2 bases removed from V and 4 bases from J, the gap between germline ends came to 13 bases. Germline V gene lookup returns CDR1 SGHTA and CDR2 FQGNSA. In nucleotides, the CDR3 is TGTGCCAGCAGCTTAAAATATCGGGGTGCAGATACGCAGTATTTT. Amino acids: CASSLKYRGADTQYF.

CDR3 nucleotide sequence: TGTGCCAGCAGTACTAGGACTAGCGGGACAGGCGAGCAGTACTTC. Amino acid sequence: CASSTRTSGTGEQYF. The chain joins TRBV6-6 to TRBJ2-7; 12 nucleotides agree with TRBD2. The J segment lost 6 bases and the V segment lost 5 bases, leaving 8 bases of the junction unmatched. The CDR3 is 15 amino acids. The germline V gene has CDR1 MNHNY and CDR2 SVGAGI (reference sequence).

The genes are TRBV11-2 and TRBJ1-1; tentatively, D is TRBD1 (5 bases). The V gene lost 1 base and the J gene lost 6 bases, with 12 bases spanning the gap. The CDR3 has 14 amino acids. Germline CDR1 is SGHAT and CDR2 is FQNNGV. The CDR3 DNA reads TGTGCCAGCAGCTTAGCATTGCAGGGCGCTGAAGCTTTCTTT. This codes for CASSLALQGAEAFF.

This rearrangement joins TRBV15 to TRBJ2-3; D is perhaps TRBD1 (5 bases). Trimming stripped 1 base from V and 2 bases from J, with 13 bases between. This CDR3 contains 16 residues. CDR1 is LNHNV, CDR2 YYDKDF, per germline (reference sequence). The CDR3 loop reads CATSRAPGFFTDTQYF. CDR3 in DNA: TGTGCCACCAGCAGAGCCCCAGGGTTCTTCACAGATACGCAGTATTTT.

The rearrangement links TRBV6-5 to TRBJ2-2; D is uncertain. Trimming took 5 bases from V and 5 from J, leaving 6 bases between them. CDR3 length: 12 residues. Germline CDR1 and CDR2: MNHEY and SVGAGI. This CDR3 is CASSKGTGELFF. CDR3 sequence (DNA): TGTGCCAGCAGTAAAGGAACCGGGGAGCTGTTTTTT.